The clone carrying this T cell receptor (beta chain) came up many times. These data come from a study of regulatory T cells in long-lasting Graves disease. Noted time point: newly diagnosed GD, antithyroid drugs for less than 3 months. With RNA extracted from PBMCs as input, the TCR library was made. This CDR3 has 13 amino acids. The ends were cut back, 0 bases at V and 4 bases at J, with 7 bases in the middle. Germline assignment: CDR1 GTSNPN and CDR2 SVGIG (reference sequence). Sequencing libraries for TCR beta were prepared with iRepertoire HTBI primers and Arm-PCR of CDR3 regions. TCRdb reprocessed the multiplex PCR reads via MiXCR and lists one record per CDR3 protein. The repertoire holds about 560,000 distinct CDR3 sequences, with approximately 16% as singletons. Another study also made use of these data, one on T cells in Graves' hyperthyroidism and ophthalmopathy.

The V gene is TRBV30, the J gene TRBJ1-3; D not certain. This specimen consisted of peripheral blood mononuclear cells (PBMCs), obtained at new diagnosis, from a patient treated with antithyroid drugs. The sequence was collected from a man younger than 35 with Graves disease. The CDR3 reads CAWSVHRGNTIYF. The CDR3 coding sequence is TGTGCCTGGAGTGTACACAGAGGAAACACCATATATTTT.